These 12 T cell receptor beta chains originate from one sample sequenced in a study of cytomegalovirus exposure and HLA in healthy donors. Sequencing was performed with immunoSEQ multiplex PCR; in TCRdb, only in-frame clones are kept and a portion is missing. The sample yields a few hundred thousand clones, approximately 83% seen once. Material: PBMCs. The receptors stem from a woman younger than 45 in good health and CMV-seropositive.

This rearrangement joins TRBV4-3 to TRBJ1-4; no clear D. Germline V lookup: CDR1 LGHNA, CDR2 YSLEER. V was pared by 1 base and J by 7 bases, with 16 bases between. CDR3 length equals 16 residues. The CDR3 loop reads CASSQGKPAAGEKLFF. As DNA, the CDR3 is TGCGCCAGCAGCCAAGGAAAGCCAGCCGCCGGTGAAAAACTGTTTTTT.

This chain joins TRBV2 and TRBJ1-5, with no clear D. The ends were cut back, 1 base at V and 11 bases at J, with 12 bases in the middle. Germline CDR1 reads SNHLY; CDR2 reads FYNNEI. CDR3 size: 13 residues. The CDR3 sequence is CASSEGLLSTQHF. CDR3 coding DNA: TGTGCCAGCAGTGAAGGGTTACTATCAACCCAGCATTTT. Together with reference TRBV2 and TRBJ1-5, the CDR3 gives the full variable domain: EPEVTQTPSHQVTQMGQEVILRCVPISNHLYFYWYRQILGQKVEFLVSFYNNEISEKSEIFDDQFSVERPDGSNFTLKIRSTKLEDSAMYFCASSEGLLSTQHFGDGTRLSIL.

The genes are TRBV5-1 and TRBJ2-3; 7 bases are shared with TRBD2. V lost 6 bases and J lost 2; bases outside the gene matches: 9. The CDR3 runs to 15 residues. Germline values: CDR1 SGHRS, CDR2 YFSETQ. The CDR3 nucleotides read TGCGCCAGCACCCAAGCGGGACCCAACACAGATACGCAGTATTTT. It is translated as CASTQAGPNTDTQYF.

The chain joins TRBV28 to TRBJ1-2; a possible D gene is TRBD1 (6 bases). The CDR3 has 15 amino acids. Germline V gives CDR1 MDHEN, CDR2 SYDVKM. Trimming pared 3 bases from V and 3 bases from J, leaving 14 bases between. The CDR3 protein is CASSLEGDWDYGYTF. DNA of the CDR3: TGTGCCAGCAGTTTGGAGGGGGATTGGGACTATGGCTACACCTTC.

This clone appeared a single time. The chain recombines TRBV30 with TRBJ1-4; 11 nucleotides agree with TRBD1. The CDR3 totals 13 residues. The germline CDR1 and CDR2 sequences are GTSNPN and SVGIG (reference sequence). Losses at the gene ends were 1 base for V and 8 bases for J; bases not matched to a gene: 0. CDR3 in DNA: TGTGCCTGGAGTGGGGACAGGGGGGAAAAACTGTTTTTT. Amino acid sequence: CAWSGDRGEKLFF.

The chain uses TRBV27 and TRBJ2-1, with D tentatively TRBD2 (6 bases). The ends were cut back, 7 bases at V and 3 bases at J, with 13 bases in the middle. Germline loops: CDR1 MNHEY, CDR2 SMNVEV (reference sequence). This CDR3 has 14 residues. In nucleotides, the CDR3 is TGTGCCAGCATTTCGGGCGGGAACTACAATGAGCAGTTCTTC. It translates to CASISGGNYNEQFF.

The chain uses TRBV7-9 and TRBJ2-7, with 9 bases aligning to TRBD1. Germline values: CDR1 SEHNR, CDR2 FQNEAQ (reference sequence). The V segment lost 1 base and the J segment 3 bases; nucleotides outside the gene matches: 4. This CDR3 has 15 amino acids. CDR3 nucleotides: TGTGCCAGCAGCTTAGTCAGGGGACAGGGCTACGAGCAGTACTTC. Its protein is CASSLVRGQGYEQYF.

The table lists this clone with a count of one. V and J are TRBV4-1 and TRBJ2-2; 7 bases agree with TRBD2. CDR1 and CDR2 from the germline V gene are MGHRA and YSYEKL. CDR3 length: 17 residues. Trimming cost V 1 base and J 4 bases; bases outside gene matches: 9. CDR3 sequence (DNA): TGCGCCAGCAGCCAAGTCCTGACTAGCTGGGGCACCGGGGAGCTGTTTTTT. Amino acids: CASSQVLTSWGTGELFF.

This chain links TRBV29-1 with TRBJ2-1; TRBD2 matches 7 bases. J gave up 7 bases and V 0 bases, and 12 bases lay outside the gene matches. Germline assignment: CDR1 SQVTM and CDR2 ANQGSEA. This CDR3 has 16 residues. DNA of the CDR3: TGCAGCGTTGAAGATAGGGCGGGAGACTATGGTAATGAGCAGTTCTTC. The encoded protein is CSVEDRAGDYGNEQFF.

The rearrangement joins TRBV4-1 to TRBJ1-5; 9 nucleotides line up with TRBD1. This CDR3 has 20 amino acids. V trimming: 4 bases; J trimming: 0 bases; junction bases outside the gene matches: 16. Germline CDR1 reads MGHRA; CDR2 reads YSYEKL. CDR3 protein: CASSPIPDRGRVNSNQPQHF. The CDR3 bases are TGCGCCAGCAGCCCGATTCCAGACAGGGGGAGGGTTAATAGCAATCAGCCCCAGCATTTT.

This chain joins TRBV5-4 and TRBJ2-7, with 9 bases fitting TRBD1. V lost 4 bases, J lost 6 bases, and 5 bases stayed unmatched. The CDR3 loop spans 13 amino acids. CDR1 is SGHNT, CDR2 YYREEE, per germline (reference sequence). The DNA of the CDR3 is TGTGCCAGCAGCCTGGGACAGGGAGGCGAGCAGTACTTC. It specifies CASSLGQGGEQYF.

J is TRBJ2-7 and V is TRBV6-6, with D perhaps matching TRBD2 (6 bases). V lost 6 bases and J 0 bases, leaving 12 bases between the germline ends. The CDR3 is made up of 14 amino acids. Germline V gene data show CDR1 as MNHNY and CDR2 as SVGAGI (reference sequence). The CDR3 bases are TGTGCCAGCAGAACGCGACTAGGCTCCTACGAGCAGTACTTC. Translating it yields CASRTRLGSYEQYF.